Sequencing of this TCR beta chain was carried out in a study of blood T cell repertoires in COVID-19. Study-level background: Italy, Spain and the United States were the sources of the convalescent and acute COVID-19 samples. In each case, the material was cDNA or gDNA derived from T cells, B-cell-depleted T cells, or PBMCs.

Methods used by the authors: Amplification from reference gene primers served as the basis for estimated nucleated cell counts. TCRdb keeps only in-frame clones here, not all; method: immunoSEQ multiplex PCR. Clone size and V and J calls were adopted from that table, with D and trimming inferred from the DNA. This table has about 88,000 clones, about 90% appearing once. Enrollment of patients from Seattle took place during active infection, with longitudinal follow-up. Sequencing input: peripheral blood. This TCR derives from a young man with COVID-19, enrolled during active disease.

CDR3 residues: CASSPTGLNTGELFF. CDR3 bases: TGTGCCAGCAGTCCCACAGGGTTGAACACCGGGGAGCTGTTTTTT. The gene calls are TRBV6-2 or TRBV6-3 and TRBJ2-2; possible D gene TRBD1, 6 bases. V was cut by 5 bases and J by 1 base, with 11 bases left in between. The CDR3 runs 15 residues. The germline CDR1 and CDR2 sequences are MNHEY and SVGEGT.